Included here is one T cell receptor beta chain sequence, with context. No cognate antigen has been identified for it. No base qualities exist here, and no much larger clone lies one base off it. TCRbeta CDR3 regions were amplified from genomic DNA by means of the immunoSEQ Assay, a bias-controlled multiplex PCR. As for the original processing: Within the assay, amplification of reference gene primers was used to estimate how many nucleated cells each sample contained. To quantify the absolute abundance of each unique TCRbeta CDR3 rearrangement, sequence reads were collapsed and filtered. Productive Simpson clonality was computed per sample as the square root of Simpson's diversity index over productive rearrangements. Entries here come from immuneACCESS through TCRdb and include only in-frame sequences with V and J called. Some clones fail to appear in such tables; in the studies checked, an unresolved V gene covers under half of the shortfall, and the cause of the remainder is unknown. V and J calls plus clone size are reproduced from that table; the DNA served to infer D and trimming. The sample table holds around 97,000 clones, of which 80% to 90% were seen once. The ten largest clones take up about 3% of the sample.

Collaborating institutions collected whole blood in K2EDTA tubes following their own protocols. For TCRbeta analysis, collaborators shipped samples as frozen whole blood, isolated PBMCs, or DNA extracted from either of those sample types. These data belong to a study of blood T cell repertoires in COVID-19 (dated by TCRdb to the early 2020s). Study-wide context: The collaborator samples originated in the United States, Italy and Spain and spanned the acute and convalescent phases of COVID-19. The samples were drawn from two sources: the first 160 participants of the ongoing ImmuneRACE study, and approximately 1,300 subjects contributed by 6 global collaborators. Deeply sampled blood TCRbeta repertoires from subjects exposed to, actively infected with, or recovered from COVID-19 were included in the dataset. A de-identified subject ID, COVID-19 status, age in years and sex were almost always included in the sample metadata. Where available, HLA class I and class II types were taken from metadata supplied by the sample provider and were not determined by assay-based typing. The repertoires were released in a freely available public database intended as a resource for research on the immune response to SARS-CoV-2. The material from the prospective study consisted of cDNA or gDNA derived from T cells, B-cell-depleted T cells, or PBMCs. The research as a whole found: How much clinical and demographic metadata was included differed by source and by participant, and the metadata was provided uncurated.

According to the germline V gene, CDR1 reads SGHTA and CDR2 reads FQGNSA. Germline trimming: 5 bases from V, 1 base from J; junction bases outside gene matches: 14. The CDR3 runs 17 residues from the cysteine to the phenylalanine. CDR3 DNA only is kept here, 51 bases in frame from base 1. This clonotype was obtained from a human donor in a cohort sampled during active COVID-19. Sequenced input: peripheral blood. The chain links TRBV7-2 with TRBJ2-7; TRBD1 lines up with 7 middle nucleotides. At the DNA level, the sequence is TGTGCCAGCAGCCCCCAGGGGGTCAGGGGCGGTTCCTACGAGCAGTACTTC. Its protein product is CASSPQGVRGGSYEQYF.